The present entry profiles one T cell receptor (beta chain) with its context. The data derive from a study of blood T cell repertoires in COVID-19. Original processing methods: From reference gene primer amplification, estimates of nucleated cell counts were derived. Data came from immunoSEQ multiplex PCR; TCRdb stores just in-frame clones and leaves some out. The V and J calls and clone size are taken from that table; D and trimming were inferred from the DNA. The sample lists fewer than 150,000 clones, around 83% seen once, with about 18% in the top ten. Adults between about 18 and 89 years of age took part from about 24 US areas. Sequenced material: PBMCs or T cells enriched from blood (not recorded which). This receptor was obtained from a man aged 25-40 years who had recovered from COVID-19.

The chain's CDR3 is CATLSQGFGYTF. CDR3 sequence (DNA): TGTGCCACCCTATCCCAGGGATTCGGCTACACCTTC. This chain uses TRBV19 with TRBJ1-2; perhaps TRBD1 as D (5 bases). The germline CDR1 and CDR2 sequences are LNHDA and SQIVND (reference sequence). V gave up 10 bases and J gave up 8 bases, with 17 bases separating them. The CDR3 length is 12 residues.